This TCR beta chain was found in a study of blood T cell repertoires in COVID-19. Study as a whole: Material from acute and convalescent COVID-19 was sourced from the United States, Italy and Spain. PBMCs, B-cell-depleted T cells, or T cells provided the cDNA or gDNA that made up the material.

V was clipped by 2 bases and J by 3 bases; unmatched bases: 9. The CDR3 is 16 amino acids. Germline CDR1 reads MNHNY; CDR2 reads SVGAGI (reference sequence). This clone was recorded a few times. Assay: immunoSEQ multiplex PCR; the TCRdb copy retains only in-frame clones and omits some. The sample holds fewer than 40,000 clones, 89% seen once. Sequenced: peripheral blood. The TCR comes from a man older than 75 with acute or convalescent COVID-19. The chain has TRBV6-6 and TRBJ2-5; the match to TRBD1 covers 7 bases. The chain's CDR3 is CASSYPWDSLEETQYF. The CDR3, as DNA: TGTGCCAGCAGTTACCCCTGGGACAGTCTGGAAGAGACCCAGTACTTC.